Presented here are 25 T cell receptor beta chains from one specimen sequenced in a study of T-cell reconstitution after alpha-beta-depleted transplantation in children listed by TCRdb under 2016. The library was obtained by PCR. For sequencing, an Illumina HiSeq 2500 was employed. To normalize quantification of the TCRbeta repertoire, the TCR libraries were built with molecular barcoding that relied on unique molecular identifiers. TCRdb cleaned the public reads at Q25 with fastp, built clones with MiXCR and kept in-frame beta chains. Rows are combined by CDR3 protein, so each entry shows the most common genes and DNA. The sample table shows roughly 500,000 distinct CDR3 sequences, and approximately 30% are seen once. The top ten constitute less than 2.5% of the sample. This material consisted of PBMCs from the stem cell graft donor, taken from the stem cell graft. The source of these receptors is a human donor who donated a stem cell graft to a child with aplastic anemia.

This rearrangement joins TRBV7-9 to TRBJ2-5; TRBD1 is a possible D gene (5 bases). There are 14 residues in the CDR3. V was pared by 1 base and J by 5 bases, with 11 bases between. The germline V gene encodes CDR1 SEHNR and CDR2 FQNEAQ (reference sequence). The CDR3 DNA follows: TGTGCCAGCAGCTTAGTCAGGGATTCGGAGACCCAGTACTTC. Translated, it gives CASSLVRDSETQYF.

The rearrangement links TRBV7-6 to TRBJ2-7, with 8 bases identical to TRBD1. The CDR3 length is 16 residues. CDR1 SGHVS and CDR2 FNYEAQ come from the germline V gene. V was pared by 5 bases and J by 4 bases, with 13 bases of the junction left unmatched. The DNA for the CDR3 is TGTGCCAGCAGCACCGGACAGGGCGAAGGTTGGTACGAGCAGTACTTC. Translated: CASSTGQGEGWYEQYF.

The chain is built from TRBV6-2 or TRBV6-3 and TRBJ2-4; 9 positions match TRBD1. The CDR3 loop spans 18 amino acids. Losses at the gene ends were 4 bases for V and 2 bases for J; bases not matched to a gene: 12. The germline gives CDR1 MNHEY, CDR2 SVGEGT. DNA for the CDR3: TGTGCCAGCAGTTCGAGGTCCGGGACAGGGATGACCAAAAACATTCAGTACTTC. Its translation is CASSSRSGTGMTKNIQYF.

The chain uses TRBV6-1 and TRBJ1-1; no firm D call. Trimming removed 6 bases at V and 2 bases at J, with 10 bases between. This CDR3 is 13 amino acids long. CDR1 and CDR2 from the germline V gene are MNHNS and SASEGT. CDR3 sequence: CASRGFENTEAFF. Here the CDR3 DNA reads TGTGCCAGCAGGGGCTTTGAAAACACTGAAGCTTTCTTT.

In this sample, this clonotype turned up a few times. V is TRBV18 and J is TRBJ1-1; D unclear. This CDR3 is built from 12 residues. V was shortened by 6 bases and J by 4 bases, with 9 bases between the two germline ends. Germline CDR1 and CDR2: KGHSH and LQKENI. The CDR3 DNA reads as TGTGCCAGCTCGGGGATCGGCACTGAAGCTTTCTTT. Translating it yields CASSGIGTEAFF.

This clonotype appeared a few times. In DNA, the CDR3 is TGCAGTGCTAGCCCTCCTCCGCCGGCGATTCAGGGAGATACGCAGTATTTT. Its translation: CSASPPPPAIQGDTQYF. V gene TRBV20-1 combines with J gene TRBJ2-3; TRBD1 might be the D (5 bases). Trimming shortened V by 3 bases and J by 5 bases, and 24 bases separated the two germline ends. CDR3 length: 17 amino acids. Germline V CDR1 and CDR2: DFQATT, SNEGSKA (reference sequence).

Worth noting for this clonotype: Germline is not matched at one junction end, which may reflect a read error. V is TRBV20-1 and J is TRBJ2-4; D might be TRBD1 (6 bases). Germline V lookup: CDR1 DFQATT, CDR2 SNEGSKA (reference sequence). The CDR3 consists of 12 residues. CDR3 DNA: TGCAGTGCAGGACAGTCTGAAAACAGTCAGTACTTC. The encoded protein is CSAGQSENSQYF.

The chain has TRBV20-1 and TRBJ2-2; 9 bases align to TRBD1. This CDR3 is built from 17 residues. Germline CDR1 and CDR2: DFQATT and SNEGSKA (reference sequence). J lost 1 base, V lost 5 bases, and 11 bases had no gene match. Here the CDR3 DNA reads TGCAGTGCTTTTCTACCGCGACAGGGGGTGAACACCGGGGAGCTGTTTTTT. Translation: CSAFLPRQGVNTGELFF.

The genes are TRBV9 and TRBJ1-2; 7 bases agree with TRBD1. The CDR3 runs 17 residues. Germline CDR1 and CDR2: SGDLS and YYNGEE. Germline trimming cut 4 bases from V and 0 bases from J; bases unmatched to any gene: 12. The CDR3 here is CASSIRDSQPTNYGYTF. The CDR3 nucleotides are TGTGCCAGCAGCATCCGGGACAGTCAACCGACTAACTATGGCTACACCTTC.

The chain uses TRBV11-2 and TRBJ2-3; D gene ambiguous. The CDR3 has 15 residues. Germline-derived CDR1 and CDR2 are SGHAT and FQNNGV. Trimming left V 5 bases short and J 2 bases short, with 14 bases between. Here the CDR3 reads CASSPDGQHTDTQYF. For the CDR3, the DNA is TGTGCCAGCAGCCCCGACGGGCAGCACACAGATACGCAGTATTTT.

V and J are TRBV5-1 and TRBJ1-1; D not resolved. CDR1 and CDR2 from the germline V gene are SGHRS and YFSETQ. This CDR3 has 13 residues. V lost 2 bases to trimming and J lost 8 bases, with 13 bases between them. DNA of the CDR3: TGCGCCAGCAGCTTCGGGCCTCAGCCCGAAGCTTTCTTT. Translating gives CASSFGPQPEAFF.

The chain has TRBV29-1 and TRBJ1-1; maybe TRBD1 (6 bases). The CDR3 is made up of 14 amino acids. Germline V gene sequence: CDR1 SQVTM, CDR2 ANQGSEA. Trimming left V 5 bases short and J 1 base short, with 14 bases between. CDR3 sequence (DNA): TGCAGCGTTACATCCGGGACATCGAACACTGAAGCTTTCTTT. Translation gives CSVTSGTSNTEAFF.

V and J are TRBV7-9 and TRBJ1-1; D is uncertain. This CDR3 has 14 residues. Trimming left V 5 bases short and J 0 bases short, with 10 bases between. Germline CDR1 SEHNR, CDR2 FQNEAQ (reference sequence). The CDR3 region has the DNA TGTGCCAGCAGCCCCCCACCAATGAACACTGAAGCTTTCTTT. It translates to CASSPPPMNTEAFF.

This sequence joins TRBV12-2 and TRBJ1-1; TRBD1 reflects the table's D call only, with no check against the DNA. TRBV12-2 is listed as a pseudogene. This CDR3 region has 13 residues. CDR3 DNA sequence: TGTGCAAGTCGCTTAAGGGGGCGCACTGAAGCTTTCTTT. This translates into CASRLRGRTEAFF.

This clonotype appeared a few times. The rearrangement links TRBV5-4 to TRBJ2-1, with TRBD2 matching over 8 bases. Losses at the gene ends were 5 bases for V and 3 bases for J; bases not matched to a gene: 7. This CDR3 contains 15 residues. The germline V gene encodes CDR1 SGHNT and CDR2 YYREEE (reference sequence). This CDR3 reads CASSRTSGGYNEQFF. The CDR3 coding sequence is TGTGCCAGCAGTCGTACTAGCGGTGGCTACAATGAGCAGTTCTTC.

This clonotype has only one observation. The gene calls are TRBV11-2 and TRBJ2-1; D unresolved. Germline lookup yields CDR1 SGHAT and CDR2 FQNNGV. With 5 bases removed from V and 3 bases from J, the gap between germline ends came to 23 bases. The CDR3 covers 18 residues. CDR3 protein: CASSPKASRDSYYNEQFF. The CDR3 DNA reads TGTGCCAGCAGCCCCAAGGCAAGCAGAGATAGCTACTACAATGAGCAGTTCTTC.

The gene calls are TRBV15 and TRBJ2-7; the D call may be TRBD1 or TRBD2 (5 bases each). Per the germline V gene, CDR1 is LNHNV and CDR2 is YYDKDF (reference sequence). This CDR3 region has 14 residues. Trimming took off 4 bases at V and 5 bases at J, with 15 bases between the two ends. For the CDR3, the DNA is TGTGCCACCAGCATCGGGACCCGAGCCGACGAGCAGTACTTC. Protein product: CATSIGTRADEQYF.

This clonotype was counted a few times. This chain uses TRBV20-1 with TRBJ1-2; D unresolved. V dropped 1 base and J dropped 8 bases, with 14 bases sitting between them. From germline, CDR1 is DFQATT and CDR2 SNEGSKA (reference sequence). The CDR3 is 13 amino acids. This CDR3 is CSARGRAPDGYTF. DNA for the CDR3: TGCAGTGCTAGAGGCCGAGCCCCGGACGGCTACACCTTC.

The CDR3 nucleotides are TGTGCCAGCAGTTTAGTGGCAGGGTGGGTAGGAAACACTGAAGCTTTCTTT. As protein: CASSLVAGWVGNTEAFF. The chain links TRBV27 to TRBJ1-1; TRBD1 is a possible D gene (5 bases). V gave up 2 bases and J gave up 2 bases, with 18 bases separating them. The CDR3 consists of 17 residues. Germline V gene lookup returns CDR1 MNHEY and CDR2 SMNVEV (reference sequence).

This sequence joins TRBV6-1 and TRBJ1-2; D is possibly TRBD1 (6 bases). The length of the CDR3 is 15 residues. V was pared by 6 bases and J by 8 bases, with 22 bases between. CDR1 is MNHNS, CDR2 SASEGT, per germline. This CDR3 reads CASRTQGRGKSGYTF. The CDR3 nucleotides read TGTGCCAGCAGGACCCAGGGTAGGGGGAAAAGCGGCTACACCTTC.

The gene calls are TRBV7-2 and TRBJ2-1, with D possibly being TRBD1 or TRBD2 (6 bases each). The germline CDR1 and CDR2 sequences are SGHTA and FQGNSA. The CDR3 runs 14 residues. Deletions cut 0 bases from V and 10 bases from J, with 13 bases between. CDR3 region: CASSLALGGGEQFF. Here the CDR3 DNA reads TGTGCCAGCAGCTTAGCCCTTGGAGGGGGGGAGCAGTTCTTC.

This clonotype was seen only a few times. The V and J genes are TRBV7-8 and TRBJ1-5; D may be TRBD1 (6 bases). The germline V and J ends were trimmed by 3 bases and 6 bases, with 15 bases remaining between them. In germline, CDR1 is SGHVS, CDR2 FQNEAQ. The CDR3 has 15 residues. In DNA, the CDR3 is TGTGCCAGCAGCTTCGGAGTTCAGGGGAGTCAGCCCCAGCATTTT. Residues: CASSFGVQGSQPQHF.

This clonotype was observed a few times. V and J are TRBV20-1 and TRBJ2-3; TRBD2 matches at 7 bases. The CDR3 runs to 12 residues. In germline, CDR1 is DFQATT, CDR2 SNEGSKA (reference sequence). Losses at the gene ends were 5 bases for V and 4 bases for J; bases not matched to a gene: 3. The DNA of the CDR3 is TGCAGTGCTCAGCGGGACCCAGATACGCAGTATTTT. Its protein product is CSAQRDPDTQYF.

The chain links TRBV27 to TRBJ1-1; 8 bases line up with TRBD1. The V segment lost 8 bases and the J segment 2 bases; nucleotides outside the gene matches: 13. The germline gives CDR1 MNHEY, CDR2 SMNVEV (reference sequence). This CDR3 comprises 16 residues. CDR3 DNA: TGTGCCAGCGCCCGGAAGACAGGGGTAGTTAACACTGAAGCTTTCTTT. Its protein is CASARKTGVVNTEAFF.

There are a few counts of this clonotype. This chain joins TRBV30 and TRBJ1-1; no clear D gene. The CDR3 is made up of 14 amino acids. V was shortened by 1 base and J by 1 base, with 10 bases between the two germline ends. Germline loops: CDR1 GTSNPN, CDR2 SVGIG (reference sequence). In nucleotides, the CDR3 is TGTGCCTGGAGTGATGGTGTACAGAACACTGAAGCTTTCTTT. Translating gives CAWSDGVQNTEAFF.